This is a list of T cell receptor beta chains from one sample in a study of T cells in Graves' hyperthyroidism and ophthalmopathy. A single record per CDR3 protein comes from TCRdb applying MiXCR to the multiplex PCR reads. In the table there are hundreds of thousands of distinct CDR3 sequences, 45% of which are singletons. Sequencing was performed on peripheral blood or thyroid tissue (not recorded which). The receptors shown here come from an adult man with Graves' disease, either hyperthyroidism or ophthalmopathy (not recorded which). CDR3s include the opening cysteine and the closing phenylalanine or tryptophan. The order of the fields is J gene, clone size, V gene, D gene, CDR3 protein, CDR3 DNA. A D gene is named only where the DNA matches it firmly. Size values are once, few and many counts, or a class for expanded clones, and some rows have none.

j_gene: TRBJ2-7
abundance: NA
v_gene: TRBV7-2
d_gene: TRBD1
CDR3aa: CASSSGQGLSEQYF
CDR3nt: TGTGCCAGCAGCTCGGGACAGGGACTTTCCGAGCAGTACTTC

j_gene: TRBJ1-4
abundance: NA
v_gene: TRBV15
d_gene: NA
CDR3aa: CATSLDGNEKLFF
CDR3nt: TGTGCCACCAGCTTGGACGGTAATGAAAAACTGTTTTTT

j_gene: TRBJ1-5
abundance: NA
v_gene: TRBV20-1
d_gene: NA
CDR3aa: CSARDRRGGGQPQHF
CDR3nt: TGCAGTGCTAGAGATAGGCGGGGCGGAGGTCAGCCCCAGCATTTT

j_gene: TRBJ1-4
abundance: NA
v_gene: TRBV7-9
d_gene: NA
CDR3aa: CAITGGDEKLFF
CDR3nt: TGTGCCATCACCGGGGGGGATGAAAAACTGTTTTTT

j_gene: TRBJ1-5
abundance: NA
v_gene: TRBV2
d_gene: NA
CDR3aa: CASSFGSGGSQPQHF
CDR3nt: TGTGCCAGCAGCTTTGGCAGCGGGGGTTCGCAGCCCCAGCATTTT

j_gene: TRBJ1-5
abundance: few
v_gene: TRBV20-1
d_gene: NA
CDR3aa: CSARDGAGVGNQPQHF
CDR3nt: TGCAGTGCTAGAGATGGGGCGGGGGTTGGCAATCAGCCCCAGCATTTT

j_gene: TRBJ1-6
abundance: many
v_gene: TRBV4-1
d_gene: NA
CDR3aa: CASSQDYGSPLHF
CDR3nt: TGCGCCAGCAGCCAAGATTACGGCTCACCCCTCCACTTT

j_gene: TRBJ1-5
abundance: NA
v_gene: TRBV7-6
d_gene: TRBD1
CDR3aa: CASSFLTGGPPQHF
CDR3nt: TGTGCCAGCAGCTTTTTGACAGGGGGCCCGCCCCAGCATTTT

j_gene: TRBJ1-1
abundance: NA
v_gene: TRBV12-3/TRBV12-4
d_gene: NA
CDR3aa: CASSSELKGEAFF
CDR3nt: TGTGCCAGCAGTTCGGAGCTAAAGGGAGAAGCTTTCTTT

j_gene: TRBJ1-6
abundance: NA
v_gene: TRBV28
d_gene: TRBD1
CDR3aa: CASSLRQGGGNSPLHF
CDR3nt: TGTGCCAGCAGCCTCAGACAGGGAGGAGGGAATTCACCCCTCCACTTT

j_gene: TRBJ2-6
abundance: few
v_gene: TRBV15
d_gene: NA
CDR3aa: CATSGTAESNVLTF
CDR3nt: TGTGCCACCAGCGGAACGGCGGAGAGCAACGTCCTGACTTTC

j_gene: TRBJ1-2
abundance: NA
v_gene: TRBV29-1
d_gene: NA
CDR3aa: CSAGSEGRGYTF
CDR3nt: TGCAGCGCAGGGAGTGAGGGAAGAGGCTACACCTTC

j_gene: TRBJ1-2
abundance: many
v_gene: TRBV29-1
d_gene: TRBD1
CDR3aa: CSAATGDGYTF
CDR3nt: TGCAGCGCGGCGACAGGGGATGGCTACACCTTC

j_gene: TRBJ1-1
abundance: NA
v_gene: TRBV2
d_gene: NA
CDR3aa: CASSERAVNTEAFF
CDR3nt: TGTGCCAGCAGTGAAAGGGCGGTGAACACTGAAGCTTTCTTT

j_gene: TRBJ1-5
abundance: many
v_gene: TRBV12-3/TRBV12-4
d_gene: NA
CDR3aa: CASSTGGGQPQHF
CDR3nt: TGTGCCAGCAGCACCGGGGGGGGCCAGCCCCAGCATTTT

j_gene: TRBJ2-2
abundance: few
v_gene: TRBV19
d_gene: TRBD1
CDR3aa: CASSRDRQLNTGELFF
CDR3nt: TGTGCCAGTAGTAGGGACAGGCAACTAAACACCGGGGAGCTGTTTTTT

j_gene: TRBJ1-1
abundance: many
v_gene: TRBV11-3
d_gene: NA
CDR3aa: CASSFQVNTEAFF
CDR3nt: TGTGCCAGCAGCTTTCAGGTGAACACTGAAGCTTTCTTT

j_gene: TRBJ1-1
abundance: NA
v_gene: TRBV20-1
d_gene: NA
CDR3aa: CSAFQLGGLNTEAFF
CDR3nt: TGCAGTGCGTTCCAACTCGGGGGCTTGAACACTGAAGCTTTCTTT

j_gene: TRBJ1-1
abundance: NA
v_gene: TRBV2
d_gene: TRBD1
CDR3aa: CASSEETGVSEAFF
CDR3nt: TGTGCCAGCAGTGAAGAGACAGGGGTGTCTGAAGCTTTCTTT

j_gene: TRBJ1-6
abundance: many
v_gene: TRBV7-8
d_gene: NA
CDR3aa: CASSQGQYDNSPLHF
CDR3nt: TGTGCCAGCAGTCAAGGGCAGTATGATAATTCACCCCTCCACTTT

j_gene: TRBJ1-2
abundance: NA
v_gene: TRBV7-9
d_gene: NA
CDR3aa: CVSSSGTSYGYTF
CDR3nt: TGTGTCAGCAGCTCCGGGACAAGCTATGGCTACACCTTC